The next 8 T cell receptor beta chains were all read from a single sample in a study of cytomegalovirus exposure and HLA in healthy donors (dated by TCRdb to the late 2010s). The library was made by the immunoSEQ multiplex PCR assay. The multiplex PCR relied on a mix of 60 forward primers for TCR Vbeta segments and 13 reverse primers for TCR Jbeta segments. TCRdb obtained this table from immuneACCESS and retained in-frame rearrangements with V and J assigned. These tables miss some clones; where compared with another copy, unresolved V genes account for less than half of the shortfall, and the remainder is unexplained. Counted in this sample were under 250,000 clones; about four fifths of them appeared once. The ten largest clones take up roughly 10% of the sample. Sequencing input: PBMCs. Receptor source: a woman aged 50 to 60 in good health and CMV-seropositive.

This sequence joins TRBV6-5 and TRBJ1-2; 11 bases match TRBD1. Germline loops: CDR1 MNHEY, CDR2 SVGAGI. This CDR3 comprises 13 residues. Trimming cost V 6 bases and J 8 bases; bases outside gene matches: 5. DNA of the CDR3: TGTGCCAGCAGGGGACAGGGGGTGACGGGCTACACCTTC. It translates to CASRGQGVTGYTF.

This clone was observed a handful of times. The chain is built from TRBV7-2 and TRBJ1-3; D is uncertain. This CDR3 is 16 amino acids long. V lost 1 base and J 0 bases, leaving 10 bases between the germline ends. CDR1 is SGHTA, CDR2 FQGNSA, per germline. CDR3: CASSLGSPLSGNTIYF. The CDR3 nucleotides are TGTGCCAGCAGCTTAGGTTCCCCCCTCTCTGGAAACACCATATATTTT.

DNA of the CDR3: TGTGCCAGCAGCGTAGTGGCCGCGGGGGAGCAGTACTTC. Protein product: CASSVVAAGEQYF. The chain joins TRBV9 to TRBJ2-7, with D perhaps matching TRBD2 (6 bases). Trimming left V 0 bases short and J 7 bases short, with 11 bases between. The length of the CDR3 is 13 residues. In germline, CDR1 is SGDLS, CDR2 YYNGEE. Full variable domain (missing parts from reference TRBV9 and TRBJ2-7): DSGVTQTPKHLITATGQRVTLRCSPRSGDLSVYWYQQSLDQGLQFLIQYYNGEERAKGNILERFSAQQFPDLHSELNLSSLELGDSALYFCASSVVAAGEQYFGPGTRLTVT.

This clone was counted a single time. The gene calls are TRBV18 and TRBJ1-1; D is perhaps TRBD1 (6 bases). Germline CDR1 and CDR2: KGHSH and LQKENI. The CDR3 consists of 18 residues. V lost 3 bases, J lost 0 bases, and 20 bases lay in between. The CDR3 coding sequence is TGTGCCAGCTCACCGGTAACCTCGGACAGCAGCATGAACACTGAAGCTTTCTTT. It codes for CASSPVTSDSSMNTEAFF.

V usage is TRBV19 and J usage is TRBJ2-7; the match to TRBD1 covers 9 bases. With 8 bases clipped from V and 1 base from J, the junction kept 9 bases outside the gene matches. The CDR3 extends over 15 amino acids. Germline V gene lookup returns CDR1 LNHDA and CDR2 SQIVND (reference sequence). Written as DNA, the CDR3 is TGTGCCAGTGGAAATGACAGGGGGTCTTCCTACGAGCAGTACTTC. Its protein is CASGNDRGSSYEQYF. Full variable domain (missing parts from reference TRBV19 and TRBJ2-7): DGGITQSPKYLFRKEGQNVTLSCEQNLNHDAMYWYRQDPGQGLRLIYYSQIVNDFQKGDIAEGYSVSREKKESFPLTVTSAQKNPTAFYLCASGNDRGSSYEQYFGPGTRLTVT.

V gene TRBV19 combines with J gene TRBJ1-6, with a weak D call TRBD1 (5 bases). Germline CDR1 is LNHDA and CDR2 is SQIVND (reference sequence). The CDR3 runs 17 residues. Between the trimmed V and J ends, which lost 3 bases and 0 bases, there was a span of 12 bases. Written as DNA, the CDR3 is TGTGCCAGTAGTATCGGACACCTAAGCTCCTATAATTCACCCCTCCACTTT. Translating gives CASSIGHLSSYNSPLHF.

The chain's CDR3 is CASSLVTGVGELFF. CDR3 DNA: TGCGCCAGCAGCTTGGTTACGGGAGTCGGGGAGCTGTTTTTT. The chain is built from TRBV5-1 and TRBJ2-2; D is possibly TRBD2 (6 bases). CDR1 SGHRS and CDR2 YFSETQ come from the germline V gene. This CDR3 has 14 residues. Trimming pared 0 bases from V and 7 bases from J, leaving 10 bases between.

The chain couples TRBV30 to TRBJ2-3; 10 nucleotides line up with TRBD2. This CDR3 has 15 amino acids. J was trimmed by 4 bases and V by 4 bases; bases with no gene match: 8. Germline V gives CDR1 GTSNPN, CDR2 SVGIG (reference sequence). The CDR3 is CAWTSGGARADTQYF. CDR3 nucleotides: TGTGCCTGGACGAGCGGGGGGGCGCGGGCAGATACGCAGTATTTT.